This T cell receptor beta chain comes out of a study of OX40 agonist ivuxolimab in advanced cancers. Background on the study: At doses from 0.01 to 10 mg/kg, patients were given intravenous ivuxolimab every 2 weeks.

Note on this clone: The antigen is undetermined.

Whole-study results and caveats: There was clonal expansion of CD4+ and CD8+ blood T cells by week 6 at 0.1 to 3.0 mg/kg.

Profiled with immunoSEQ multiplex PCR; TCRdb holds only in-frame clones, not every one. The table has 55,000 to 75,000 clones, roughly four fifths seen once. CDR3 length: 14 residues. The junction had 4 bases not matched to a gene; V was cut back by 5 bases and J by 3 bases. Germline V gene data show CDR1 as SGHKS and CDR2 as YYEKEE (reference sequence). This receptor was obtained from an adult with an advanced solid tumor such as melanoma, head and neck, liver or kidney cancer. This chain connects TRBV5-5 to TRBJ1-4; 7 bases map to TRBD1. The sample here was CD4+ or CD8+ T cells sorted from blood, taken in a trial of the OX40 agonist ivuxolimab. The CDR3 DNA follows: TGTGCCAGCAGAAGGGACAGCTCTAATGAAAAACTGTTTTTT. As protein: CASRRDSSNEKLFF.